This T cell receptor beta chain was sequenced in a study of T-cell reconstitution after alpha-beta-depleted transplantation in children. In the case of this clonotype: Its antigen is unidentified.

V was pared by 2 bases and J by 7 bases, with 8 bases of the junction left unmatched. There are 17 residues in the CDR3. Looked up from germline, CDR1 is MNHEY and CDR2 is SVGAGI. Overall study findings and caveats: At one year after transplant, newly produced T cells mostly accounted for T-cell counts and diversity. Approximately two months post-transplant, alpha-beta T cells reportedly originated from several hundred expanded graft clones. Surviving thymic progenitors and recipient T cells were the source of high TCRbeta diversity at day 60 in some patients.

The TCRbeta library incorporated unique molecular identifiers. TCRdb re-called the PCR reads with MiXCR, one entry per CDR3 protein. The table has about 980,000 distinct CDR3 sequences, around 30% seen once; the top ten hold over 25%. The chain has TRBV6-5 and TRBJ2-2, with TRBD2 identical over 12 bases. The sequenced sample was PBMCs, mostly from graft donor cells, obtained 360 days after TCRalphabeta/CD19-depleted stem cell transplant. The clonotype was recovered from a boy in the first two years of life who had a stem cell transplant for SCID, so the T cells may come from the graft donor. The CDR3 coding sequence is TGTGCCAGCAGTTACGAGGGGACTAGCGGGTCGGGCGGGGAGCTGTTTTTT. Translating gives CASSYEGTSGSGGELFF.